A selection of T cell receptor beta chains follows, all from one sample in a study of blood T cell repertoires in COVID-19. Here immunoSEQ multiplex PCR was the method, and the copy in TCRdb shows in-frame clones only, minus some. Among tens of thousands of clones listed, around 87% were seen once. Sequences were obtained from peripheral blood. These receptors originate from a human donor in a cohort sampled during active COVID-19. The donor label of this sample is uncertain. CDR3s include the opening cysteine and the closing phenylalanine or tryptophan. Fields, in order: clone size, J gene, V gene, CDR3 protein. Clone sizes are given selectively: once, few, many, or a class where the clone is expanded.

few	TRBJ1-1	TRBV5-1	CASSLMQGGSTEAFF
NA	TRBJ2-5	TRBV2	CASSMVGTGWETQYF
NA	TRBJ2-2	TRBV5-1	CASTLVGGYTGELFF
few	TRBJ2-7	TRBV16	CASSPADSRGEQYF
NA	TRBJ1-4	TRBV11-2	CASSSGLSNEKLFF
NA	TRBJ2-7	TRBV18	CASSQDRGQEQYF
NA	TRBJ1-1	TRBV29-1	CSVATGGREAFF
NA	TRBJ2-7	TRBV6-5	CASTRQGVGSYEQYF
NA	TRBJ1-3	TRBV9	CASSAGEYGLSGNTIYF
NA	TRBJ2-2	TRBV2	CASSEVVGSGLFF
NA	TRBJ2-6	TRBV2	CASSARKSRGKGANVLTF
NA	TRBJ2-7	TRBV5-1	CASSFNREGEQYF
NA	TRBJ2-7	TRBV6-5	CASSRGTGGQGEQYF
NA	TRBJ1-6	TRBV5-1	CASSLGTGRSPLHF
NA	TRBJ2-2	TRBV18	CASSPQPTGSTGELFF
NA	TRBJ2-7	TRBV30	CAWSATSGREKQYF
NA	TRBJ2-6	TRBV27	CASRPRVVVLGGGANVLTF
NA	TRBJ2-1	TRBV2	CASSEGQGSYNEQFF
NA	TRBJ2-1	TRBV9	CASSGTGRWNEQFF